These 4 T cell receptor beta chains came from one sample sequenced in a study of human T cells and chemical hapten exposure. TCRdb recomputed calls from the RACE reads with MiXCR, one row per CDR3 protein. Seen here are under 400,000 distinct CDR3 sequences, less than 6.5% observed once, and the top ten hold 2% to 3%. Time point indicated: pre-sensitization, week 0. This sample's treatment: therapeutic diphenylcyclopropenone sensitization with weekly scalp DPC. Source: whole blood, taken in connection with sensitization to the hapten diphenylcyclopropenone (DPC). These receptors originate from a woman in her 50s with alopecia areata. Some clones in this sample may be carry-over from other donors' samples.

In its sample, this clonotype was seen many times. This chain connects TRBV7-9 to TRBJ1-3, with TRBD1 as a possible D gene (6 bases). Germline values: CDR1 SEHNR, CDR2 FQNEAQ (reference sequence). Trimming took 8 bases from V and 1 from J, leaving 9 bases between them. The CDR3 sequence is 13 residues long. The DNA for the CDR3 is TGTGCCAGCCGCAGGGGATCTGGAAACACCATATATTTT. Translating it yields CASRRGSGNTIYF. Full variable domain (rest looked up from reference TRBV7-9 and TRBJ1-3): DTGVSQNPRHKITKRGQNVTFRCDPISEHNRLYWYRQTLGQGPEFLTYFQNEAQLEKSRLLSDRFSAERPKGSFSTLEIQRTEQGDSAMYLCASRRGSGNTIYFGEGSWLTVV.

This chain connects TRBV4-1 to TRBJ1-1; 9 bases map to TRBD1. The germline V gene has CDR1 MGHRA and CDR2 YSYEKL. CDR3 length: 15 residues. With 3 bases clipped from V and 3 bases from J, the junction kept 5 bases outside the gene matches. The CDR3 region has the DNA TGCGCCAGCAGCCATCCCACAGGGGGCCACACTGAAGCTTTCTTT. This translates into CASSHPTGGHTEAFF.

This clonotype was seen ten or more times. The chain uses TRBV9 and TRBJ2-7; 7 bases match TRBD1. The CDR3 has 14 residues. Germline V gives CDR1 SGDLS, CDR2 YYNGEE. The V gene end was trimmed by 3 bases and the J gene end by 2 bases; junction bases not matched to a gene: 5. The CDR3 region has the DNA TGTGCCAGCAGCGCCGGACAGGTTACCTACGAGCAGTACTTC. This translates into CASSAGQVTYEQYF.

The sample holds many counts of this clonotype. The CDR3 DNA reads as TGCGCCAGCAGCCCAAGAACAGGGGAAGGGTCGGAAGCTTTCTTT. It translates to CASSPRTGEGSEAFF. The chain couples TRBV5-1 to TRBJ1-1, with TRBD1 matching over 7 bases. Germline assignment: CDR1 SGHRS and CDR2 YFSETQ. This CDR3 is built from 15 residues. Trimming removed 4 bases from V and 8 bases from J; junction bases left unmatched: 14.